The source of this T cell receptor beta chain is a study of beta chain features in type 1 diabetes. A note on this clone: What it recognizes is unknown.

The single heparinised draw taken from each donor contained roughly 100 mL of blood on average. Every sorted population was more than 95% pure. Germline lookup yields CDR1 SGHNT and CDR2 YENEEA. Trimming removed 2 bases from V and 14 bases from J, with 12 bases in between. There are 11 residues in the CDR3. Study conclusions and caveats: The naive, central memory and Treg TCRB repertoires showed an apparent similarity that was greater among patients than among healthy donors. Moderate yet significant TCRB CDR3 shortening was seen in Type 1 diabetes patients in all four CD4+ subsets.

Sequenced material consisted of expressed TCRB transcripts (all of the isolated RNA was reverse transcribed). Generated by immunoSEQ multiplex PCR, the TCRdb table keeps only in-frame clones and is missing some. In the table there are 130,000 or so clones, around 17% of which are singletons. This TCR came from a young man with type 1 diabetes. The sample taken for sequencing was central memory CD4+ T cells from blood. J is TRBJ1-1 and V is TRBV11-3; D is perhaps TRBD1 (5 bases). Here the CDR3 DNA reads TGTGCCAGCAGCTTAAACGGGGCCCACTTCTTT. Encoded protein: CASSLNGAHFF. Using reference TRBV11-3 and TRBJ1-1 for the parts outside the CDR3, the full variable domain is EAGVVQSPRYKIIEKKQPVAFWCNPISGHNTLYWYLQNLGQGPELLIRYENEEAVDDSQLPKDRFSAERLKGVDSTLKIQPAELGDSAVYLCASSLNGAHFFGQGTRLTVV.